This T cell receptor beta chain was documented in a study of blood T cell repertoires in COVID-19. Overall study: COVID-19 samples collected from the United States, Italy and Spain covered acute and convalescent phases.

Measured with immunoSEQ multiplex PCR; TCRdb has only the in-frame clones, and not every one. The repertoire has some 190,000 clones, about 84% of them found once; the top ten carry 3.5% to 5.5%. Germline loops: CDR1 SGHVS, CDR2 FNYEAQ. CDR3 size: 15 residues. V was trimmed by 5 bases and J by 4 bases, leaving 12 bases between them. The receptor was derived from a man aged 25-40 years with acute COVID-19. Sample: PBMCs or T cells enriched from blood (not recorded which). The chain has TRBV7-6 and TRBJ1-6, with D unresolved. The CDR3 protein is CASSETVPYNSPLHF. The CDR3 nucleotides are TGTGCCAGCAGCGAAACAGTACCGTATAATTCACCCCTCCACTTT. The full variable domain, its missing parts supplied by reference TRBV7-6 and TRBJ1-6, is GAGVSQSPRYKVTKRGQDVALRCDPISGHVSLYWYRQALGQGPEFLTYFNYEAQQDKSGLPNDRFSAERPEGSISTLTIQRTEQRDSAMYRCASSETVPYNSPLHFGNGTRLTVT.